This T cell receptor (beta chain) was recovered during a study of pediatric ulcerative colitis. General study results and limits: Two patients had blood samples with substantially reduced template counts. Clonal expansions reduced rectal repertoire diversity in acute severe colitis.

The CDR3 covers 14 residues. The germline CDR1 and CDR2 sequences are SGHTS and YDEGEE. V lost 4 bases to trimming and J lost 3 bases, with 11 bases between them. The survey-level immunoSEQ assay was used. Each sample received Survey-level depth of up to 500,000 reads. Profiling relied on immunoSEQ multiplex PCR, and the TCRdb table lists in-frame clones only, not all of them. The data contain tens of thousands of clones, around 81% of them singletons. A remark on this clone: Antigen specificity is unknown.

One to two pinch biopsies were taken from the rectum during colonoscopy. The chain combines TRBV5-8 with TRBJ1-5; unclear D gene. The receptor's source is a girl under 18 with moderate ulcerative colitis. The sample was gut tissue. Written as DNA, the CDR3 is TGTGCCAGCAGCCAACAAAATCTCAATCAGCCCCAGCATTTT. Encoded protein: CASSQQNLNQPQHF.